The rows below give T cell receptor beta chains drawn from one sample of a study of blood T cell repertoires in COVID-19. Sequencing used immunoSEQ multiplex PCR; TCRdb keeps in-frame clones, though not all of them. The data contain approximately 250,000 clones, 65% to 85% of them seen just once; the ten biggest clones take up 1.5% to 1.7%. The sequencing input was peripheral blood. The receptors come from a woman between 40 and 55 years old who had recovered from COVID-19. Both conserved end residues are part of each CDR3. D genes are given only for firm matches. Expanded clones are given a class, and other clones once, few, many or no size at all.

>-|TRBV30|-|TRBJ1-1
TGTGCCTGGAGTAAAGTACGGGGAACTGAAGCTTTCTTT
CAWSKVRGTEAFF
>TRBD1|TRBV6-5|-|TRBJ2-7
TGTGCCAGCAGTTACTCCCCCGGGACAGGGATGGGCGAGCAGTACTTC
CASSYSPGTGMGEQYF
>-|TRBV3-1/TRBV3-2|-|TRBJ2-7
TGTGCCAGCAGCCAGGTCAGCCCAGGGTACTCCTACGAGCAGTACTTC
CASSQVSPGYSYEQYF
>TRBD2|TRBV19|-|TRBJ2-5
TGTGCCAGTATGGGCCTAGCGGGGAGCGAGACCCAGTACTTC
CASMGLAGSETQYF
>TRBD1|TRBV10-3|few|TRBJ1-2
TGTGCCATCAGGGACAGGGGGGATACCTATGGCTACACCTTC
CAIRDRGDTYGYTF
>TRBD1|TRBV19|-|TRBJ1-4
TGTGCCAGTAGAACAGGGGGCGTCAATGAAAAACTGTTTTTT
CASRTGGVNEKLFF
>TRBD1|TRBV5-1|-|TRBJ1-4
TGCGCCAGCAGCTCCGGGATTGCAGGGGGGAATGAAAAACTGTTTTTT
CASSSGIAGGNEKLFF
>-|TRBV19|-|TRBJ1-5
TGTGCCAGTAGCAGAGACAGGCTTAATCAGCCCCAGCATTTT
CASSRDRLNQPQHF
>TRBD1|TRBV4-1|once|TRBJ1-2
TGCGCCAGCAGCCAAGATCCCCCAGGGGGCACCGGCTACACCTTC
CASSQDPPGGTGYTF
>-|TRBV28|-|TRBJ1-5
TGTGCCAGCAGTTCAGGGGTGAGGCAGCCCCAGCATTTT
CASSSGVRQPQHF
>-|TRBV2|-|TRBJ1-1
TGTGCCAGCAGGTCCCGGCCCGGCGGGCCTGAAGCTTTCTTT
CASRSRPGGPEAFF
>TRBD1|TRBV5-1|few|TRBJ1-1
TGCGCCAGCAGCCCCCGGCCGGACAGGCCCACTGAAGCTTTCTTT
CASSPRPDRPTEAFF
>-|TRBV9|-|TRBJ2-2
TGTGCCAGCAGCGTAGGTGGTGTGGCCCACACCGGGGAGCTGTTTTTT
CASSVGGVAHTGELFF
>-|TRBV5-1|-|TRBJ2-3
TGCGCCAGCAGCTTGGGTGTTTCGGGGTACCCTAGCACAGATACGCAGTATTTT
CASSLGVSGYPSTDTQYF
>TRBD2|TRBV7-9|-|TRBJ2-4
TGTGCCAGCAGCTTAGCGGTTCTTAGCGGGGGTATGAACATTCAGTACTTC
CASSLAVLSGGMNIQYF
>-|TRBV19|-|TRBJ2-5
TGTGCCAGTAGAGATACAGCCCATCGAGAGACCCAGTACTTC
CASRDTAHRETQYF